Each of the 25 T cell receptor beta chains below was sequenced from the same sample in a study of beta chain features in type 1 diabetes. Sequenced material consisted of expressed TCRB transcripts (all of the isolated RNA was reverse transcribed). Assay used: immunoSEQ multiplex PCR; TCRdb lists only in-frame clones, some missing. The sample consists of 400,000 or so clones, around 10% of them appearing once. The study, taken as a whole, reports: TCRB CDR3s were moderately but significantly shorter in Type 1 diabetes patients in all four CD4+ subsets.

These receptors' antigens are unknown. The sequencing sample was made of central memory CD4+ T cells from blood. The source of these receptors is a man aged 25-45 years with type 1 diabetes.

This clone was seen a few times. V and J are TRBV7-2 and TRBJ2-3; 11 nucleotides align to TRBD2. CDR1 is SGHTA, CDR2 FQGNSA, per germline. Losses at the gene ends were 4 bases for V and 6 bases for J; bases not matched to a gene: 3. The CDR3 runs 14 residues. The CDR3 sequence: CASSWTSGLDTQYF. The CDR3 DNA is TGTGCCAGCAGCTGGACTAGCGGGTTGGATACGCAGTATTTT.

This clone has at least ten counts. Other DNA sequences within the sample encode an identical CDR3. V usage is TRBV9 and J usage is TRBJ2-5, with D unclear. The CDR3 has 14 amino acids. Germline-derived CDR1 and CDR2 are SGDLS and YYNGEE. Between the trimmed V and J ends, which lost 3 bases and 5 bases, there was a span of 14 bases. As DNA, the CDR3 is TGTGCCAGCAGCGGTCACGGGCTTGGGGAGACCCAGTACTTC. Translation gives CASSGHGLGETQYF.

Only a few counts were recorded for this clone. The CDR3 DNA reads as TGTGCCAGCAGCTTAGGCCTGGTGGGTGGTCATGAAGCTTTCTTT. It yields the protein CASSLGLVGGHEAFF. V gene TRBV7-9 combines with J gene TRBJ1-1; no clear D. With 1 base removed from V and 7 bases from J, the gap between germline ends came to 16 bases. Germline CDR1 is SEHNR and CDR2 is FQNEAQ (reference sequence). The CDR3 runs 15 residues.

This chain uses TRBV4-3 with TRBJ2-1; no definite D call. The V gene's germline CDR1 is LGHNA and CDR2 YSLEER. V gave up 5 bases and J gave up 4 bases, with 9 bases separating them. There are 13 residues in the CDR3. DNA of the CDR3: TGCGCCAGCAGCTTGGCAGAATACAATGAGCAGTTCTTC. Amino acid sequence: CASSLAEYNEQFF.

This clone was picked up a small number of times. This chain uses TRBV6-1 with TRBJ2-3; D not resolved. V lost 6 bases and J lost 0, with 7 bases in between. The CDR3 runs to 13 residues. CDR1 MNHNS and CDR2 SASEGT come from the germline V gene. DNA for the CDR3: TGTGCCAGCAGCACAACTAGCACAGATACGCAGTATTTT. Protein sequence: CASSTTSTDTQYF.

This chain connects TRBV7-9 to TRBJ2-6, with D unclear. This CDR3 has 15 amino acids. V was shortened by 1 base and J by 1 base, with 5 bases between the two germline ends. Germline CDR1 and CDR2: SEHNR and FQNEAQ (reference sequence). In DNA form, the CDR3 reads TGTGCCAGCAGCTTAGTACAATCTGGGGCCAACGTCCTGACTTTC. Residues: CASSLVQSGANVLTF.

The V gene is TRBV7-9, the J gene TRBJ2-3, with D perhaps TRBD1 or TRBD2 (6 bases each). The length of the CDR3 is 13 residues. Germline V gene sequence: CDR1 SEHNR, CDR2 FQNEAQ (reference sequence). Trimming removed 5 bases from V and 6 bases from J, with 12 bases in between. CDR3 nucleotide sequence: TGTGCCAGCAGCCGAGAGGGGGGCGATACGCAGTATTTT. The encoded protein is CASSREGGDTQYF. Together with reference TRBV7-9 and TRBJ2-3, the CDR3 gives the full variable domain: DTGVSQNPRHKITKRGQNVTFRCDPISEHNRLYWYRQTLGQGPEFLTYFQNEAQLEKSRLLSDRFSAERPKGSFSTLEIQRTEQGDSAMYLCASSREGGDTQYFGPGTRLTVL.

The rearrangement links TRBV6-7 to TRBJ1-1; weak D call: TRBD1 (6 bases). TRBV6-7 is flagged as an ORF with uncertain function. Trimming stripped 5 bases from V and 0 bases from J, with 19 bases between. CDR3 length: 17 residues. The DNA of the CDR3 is TGTGCCAGCAGTAACCCCGGGACACCGGACATGAACACTGAAGCTTTCTTT. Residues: CASSNPGTPDMNTEAFF.

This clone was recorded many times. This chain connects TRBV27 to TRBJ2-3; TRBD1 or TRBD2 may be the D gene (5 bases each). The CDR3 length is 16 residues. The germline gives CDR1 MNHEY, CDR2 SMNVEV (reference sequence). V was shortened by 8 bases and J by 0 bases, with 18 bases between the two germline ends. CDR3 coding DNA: TGTGCCAGCTGGAACTCGGGACGTAGAAGCACAGATACGCAGTATTTT. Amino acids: CASWNSGRRSTDTQYF.

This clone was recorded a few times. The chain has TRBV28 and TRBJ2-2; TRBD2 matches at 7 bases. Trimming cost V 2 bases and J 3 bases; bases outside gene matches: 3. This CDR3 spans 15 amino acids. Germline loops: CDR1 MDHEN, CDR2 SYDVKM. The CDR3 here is CASSLLTSDTGELFF. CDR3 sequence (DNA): TGTGCCAGCAGTTTACTTACTAGCGACACCGGGGAGCTGTTTTTT.

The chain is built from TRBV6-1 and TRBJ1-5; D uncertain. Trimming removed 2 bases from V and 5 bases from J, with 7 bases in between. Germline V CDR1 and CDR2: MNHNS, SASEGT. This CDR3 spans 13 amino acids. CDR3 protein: CASSENRDQPQHF. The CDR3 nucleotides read TGTGCCAGCAGTGAAAATAGAGATCAGCCCCAGCATTTT.

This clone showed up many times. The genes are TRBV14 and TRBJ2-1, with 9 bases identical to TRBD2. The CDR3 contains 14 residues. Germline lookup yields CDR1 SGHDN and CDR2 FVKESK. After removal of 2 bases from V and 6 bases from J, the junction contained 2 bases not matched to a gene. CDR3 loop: CASSQLAGSNEQFF. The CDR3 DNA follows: TGTGCCAGCAGCCAACTAGCGGGGAGCAATGAGCAGTTCTTC.

CDR3 bases: TGTGCCAGCAGTAGGGCCCGTGAGCAGTTCTTC. This codes for CASSRAREQFF. This chain links TRBV27 with TRBJ2-1; the D is unclear. From germline, CDR1 is MNHEY and CDR2 SMNVEV (reference sequence). Trimming removed 5 bases from V and 9 bases from J, with 8 bases in between. This CDR3 has 11 residues.

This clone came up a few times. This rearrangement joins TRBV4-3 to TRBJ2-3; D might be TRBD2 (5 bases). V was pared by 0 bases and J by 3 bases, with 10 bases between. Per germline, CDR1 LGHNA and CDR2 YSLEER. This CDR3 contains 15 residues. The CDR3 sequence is CASSQDPAATDTQYF. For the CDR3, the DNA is TGCGCCAGCAGCCAAGACCCAGCGGCGACAGATACGCAGTATTTT.

In DNA form, the CDR3 reads TGTGCCAGCAGGCTAACAGGGGACACAGATACGCAGTATTTT. It encodes CASRLTGDTDTQYF. V gene TRBV6-1 combines with J gene TRBJ2-3, with 7 bases lining up with TRBD1. CDR3 length equals 14 residues. Trimming took 6 bases from V and 2 from J; bases not matched to a gene: 5. Germline CDR1 and CDR2: MNHNS and SASEGT.

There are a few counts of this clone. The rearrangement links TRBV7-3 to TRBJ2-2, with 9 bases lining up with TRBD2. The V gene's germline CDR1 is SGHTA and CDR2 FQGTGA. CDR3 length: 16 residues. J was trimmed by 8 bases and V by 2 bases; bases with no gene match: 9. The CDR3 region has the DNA TGTGCCAGCAGCTTACTAGCGGGAAGTACCCCGGGGGAGCTGTTTTTT. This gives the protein CASSLLAGSTPGELFF.

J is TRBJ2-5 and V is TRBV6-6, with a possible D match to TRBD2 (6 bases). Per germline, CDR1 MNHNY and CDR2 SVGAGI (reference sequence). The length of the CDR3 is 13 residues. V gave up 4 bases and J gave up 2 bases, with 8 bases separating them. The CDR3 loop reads CASSSLAQETQYF. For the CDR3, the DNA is TGTGCCAGCAGTTCACTAGCACAAGAGACCCAGTACTTC.

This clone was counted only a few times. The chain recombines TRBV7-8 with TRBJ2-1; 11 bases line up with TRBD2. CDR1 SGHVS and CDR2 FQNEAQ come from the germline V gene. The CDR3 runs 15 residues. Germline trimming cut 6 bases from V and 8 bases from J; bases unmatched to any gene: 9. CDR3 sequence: CASSPGGGLADEQFF. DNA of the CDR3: TGTGCCAGCAGTCCAGGCGGGGGACTAGCGGATGAGCAGTTCTTC.

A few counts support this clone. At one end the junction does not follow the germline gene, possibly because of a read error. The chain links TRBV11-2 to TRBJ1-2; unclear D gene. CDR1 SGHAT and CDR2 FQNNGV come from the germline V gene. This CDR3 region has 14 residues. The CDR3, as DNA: TGCGCCAGCCAAACGATGGTTGCGGTTGGTGGCTACACCTTC. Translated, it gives CASQTMVAVGGYTF.

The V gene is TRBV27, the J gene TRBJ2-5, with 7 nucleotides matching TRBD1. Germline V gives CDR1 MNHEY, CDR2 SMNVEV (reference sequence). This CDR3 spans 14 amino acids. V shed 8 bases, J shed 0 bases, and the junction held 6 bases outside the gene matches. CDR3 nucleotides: TGTGCCAGCTCTACGACAGGGCACCAAGAGACCCAGTACTTC. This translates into CASSTTGHQETQYF.

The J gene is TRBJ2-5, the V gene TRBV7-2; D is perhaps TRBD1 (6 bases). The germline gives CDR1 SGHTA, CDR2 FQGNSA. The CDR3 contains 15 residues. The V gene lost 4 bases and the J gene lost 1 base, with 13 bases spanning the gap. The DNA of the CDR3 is TGTGCCAGCAGCTCCCCGGACAGCTTCCAAGAGACCCAGTACTTC. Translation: CASSSPDSFQETQYF.

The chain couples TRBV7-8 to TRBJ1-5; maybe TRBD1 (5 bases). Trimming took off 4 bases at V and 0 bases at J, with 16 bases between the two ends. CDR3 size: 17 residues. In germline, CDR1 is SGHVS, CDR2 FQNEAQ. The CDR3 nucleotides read TGTGCCAGCAGCTCCGGGTGGGGGGATTATAGCAATCAGCCCCAGCATTTT. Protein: CASSSGWGDYSNQPQHF. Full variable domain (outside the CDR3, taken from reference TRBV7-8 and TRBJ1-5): GAGVSQSPRYKVAKRGQDVALRCDPISGHVSLFWYQQALGQGPEFLTYFQNEAQLDKSGLPSDRFFAERPEGSVSTLKIQRTQQEDSAVYLCASSSGWGDYSNQPQHFGDGTRLSIL.

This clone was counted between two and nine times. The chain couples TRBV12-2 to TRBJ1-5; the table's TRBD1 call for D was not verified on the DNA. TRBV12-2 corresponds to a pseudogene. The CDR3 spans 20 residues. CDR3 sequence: CASRSYTETGRRGSNQPQHF. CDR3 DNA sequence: TGTGCAAGTCGCTCATATACCGAGACAGGGAGGCGAGGGAGCAATCAGCCCCAGCATTTT.

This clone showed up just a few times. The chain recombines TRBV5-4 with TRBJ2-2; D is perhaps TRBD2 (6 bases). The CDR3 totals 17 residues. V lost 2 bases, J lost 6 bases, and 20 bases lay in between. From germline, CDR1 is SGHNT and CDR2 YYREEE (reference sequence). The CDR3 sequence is CASSLPGLGVLAGELFF. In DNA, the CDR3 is TGTGCCAGCAGCTTACCGGGACTCGGTGTCCTGGCCGGGGAGCTGTTTTTT.

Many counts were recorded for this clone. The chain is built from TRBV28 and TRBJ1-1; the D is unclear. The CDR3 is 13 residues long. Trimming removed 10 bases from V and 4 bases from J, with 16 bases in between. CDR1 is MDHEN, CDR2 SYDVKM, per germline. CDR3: CAILNWGSTEAFF. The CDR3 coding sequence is TGTGCCATCCTCAATTGGGGTAGCACTGAAGCTTTCTTT.